This T cell receptor beta chain was sequenced during a study of Graves' ophthalmopathy and Graves' hyperthyroidism. Investigators amplified TCR beta CDR3 regions from RNA transcripts. HTBI-primed RT-PCR formed the first round, and a multiplex PCR formed the second. TCRdb called the multiplex PCR reads again in MiXCR, with one record for every CDR3 protein. The sample consists of about 640,000 distinct CDR3 sequences, roughly 39% of them appearing once. The V and J ends lost 7 bases and 3 bases respectively, with 12 bases between them. The CDR3 is 12 amino acids. In germline, CDR1 is SQVTM, CDR2 ANQGSEA.

The source material was peripheral blood. V is TRBV29-1 and J is TRBJ1-1, with D tentatively TRBD1 (5 bases). The sequence derives from an adult man with Graves' ophthalmopathy. The CDR3 is CSATKGYTEAFF. DNA of the CDR3: TGCAGCGCGACGAAGGGGTACACTGAAGCTTTCTTT.